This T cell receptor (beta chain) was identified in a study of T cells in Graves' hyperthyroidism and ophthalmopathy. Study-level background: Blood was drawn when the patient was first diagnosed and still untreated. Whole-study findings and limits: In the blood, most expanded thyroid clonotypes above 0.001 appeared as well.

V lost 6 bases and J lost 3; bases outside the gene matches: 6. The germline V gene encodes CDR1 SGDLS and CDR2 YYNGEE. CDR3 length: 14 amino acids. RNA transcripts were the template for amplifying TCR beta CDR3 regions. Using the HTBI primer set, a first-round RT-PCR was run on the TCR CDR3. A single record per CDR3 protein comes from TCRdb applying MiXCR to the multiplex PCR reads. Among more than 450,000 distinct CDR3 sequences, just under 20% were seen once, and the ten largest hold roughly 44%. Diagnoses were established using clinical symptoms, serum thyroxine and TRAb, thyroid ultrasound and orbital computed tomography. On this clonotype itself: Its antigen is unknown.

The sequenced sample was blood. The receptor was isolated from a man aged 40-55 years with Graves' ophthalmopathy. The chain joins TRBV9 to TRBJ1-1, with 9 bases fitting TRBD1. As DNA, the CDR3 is TGTGCCAGCACCAGGGACAGGGCGGACACTGAAGCTTTCTTT. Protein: CASTRDRADTEAFF.